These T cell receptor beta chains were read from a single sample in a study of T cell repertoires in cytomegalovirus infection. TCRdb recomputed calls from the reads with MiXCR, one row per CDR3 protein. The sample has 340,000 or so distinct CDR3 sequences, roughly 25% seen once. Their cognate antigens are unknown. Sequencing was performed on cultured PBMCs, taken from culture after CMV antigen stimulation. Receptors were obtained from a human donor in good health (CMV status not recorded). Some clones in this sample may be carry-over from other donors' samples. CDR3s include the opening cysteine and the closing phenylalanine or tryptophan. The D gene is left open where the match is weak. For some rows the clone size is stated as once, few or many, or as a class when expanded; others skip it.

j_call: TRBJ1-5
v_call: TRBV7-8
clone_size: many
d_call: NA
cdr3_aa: CASSLVSGRYSNQPQHF
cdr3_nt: TGTGCCAGCAGCTTAGTATCGGGGCGTTATAGCAATCAGCCCCAGCATTTT

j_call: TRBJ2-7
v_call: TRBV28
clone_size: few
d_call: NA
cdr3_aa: CASSSTVPYEQYF
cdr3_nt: TGTGCCAGCAGTTCGACAGTCCCTTACGAGCAGTACTTC

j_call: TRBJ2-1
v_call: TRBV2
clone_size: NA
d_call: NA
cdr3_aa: CASRIRGVEQFF
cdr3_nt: TGTGCCAGCAGAATAAGGGGGGTTGAGCAGTTCTTC

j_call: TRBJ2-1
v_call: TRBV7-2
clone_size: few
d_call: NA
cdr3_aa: CASSPQGDEQFF
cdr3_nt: TGTGCCAGCAGCCCGCAGGGTGATGAGCAGTTCTTC

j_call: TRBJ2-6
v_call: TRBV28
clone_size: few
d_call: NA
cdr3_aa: CASSVTGSGANVLTF
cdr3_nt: TGTGCCAGCAGTGTAACAGGGTCTGGGGCCAACGTCCTGACTTTC

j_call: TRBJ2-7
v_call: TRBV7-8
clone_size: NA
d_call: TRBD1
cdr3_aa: CASSRTGSHEQYF
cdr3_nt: TGTGCCAGCAGCAGGACAGGGTCCCACGAGCAGTACTTC

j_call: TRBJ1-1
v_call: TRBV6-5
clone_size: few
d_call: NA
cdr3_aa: CASSYLKPLNTEAFF
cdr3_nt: TGTGCCAGCAGTTACCTCAAGCCTCTGAACACTGAAGCTTTCTTT

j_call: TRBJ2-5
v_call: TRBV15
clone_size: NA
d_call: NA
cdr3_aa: CATSRDDSGAGETQYF
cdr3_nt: TGTGCCACCAGCAGAGATGACTCGGGGGCCGGGGAGACCCAGTACTTC

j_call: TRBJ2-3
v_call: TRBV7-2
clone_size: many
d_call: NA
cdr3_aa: CASSHHVKSTDTQYF
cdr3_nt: TGTGCCAGCAGCCACCACGTGAAGAGCACAGATACGCAGTATTTT

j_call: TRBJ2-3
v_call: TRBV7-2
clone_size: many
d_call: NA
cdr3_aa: CASTTTKDTQYF
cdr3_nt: TGTGCCAGCACCACCACAAAGGATACGCAGTATTTT

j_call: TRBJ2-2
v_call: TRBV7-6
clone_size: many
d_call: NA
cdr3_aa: CASSWTRSAGELFF
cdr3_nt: TGTGCCAGCAGCTGGACCCGAAGCGCCGGGGAGCTGTTTTTT

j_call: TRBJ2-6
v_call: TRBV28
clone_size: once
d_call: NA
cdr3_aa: CASKRGNSGANVLTF
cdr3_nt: TGTGCCAGCAAACGAGGGAACTCTGGGGCCAACGTCCTGACTTTC

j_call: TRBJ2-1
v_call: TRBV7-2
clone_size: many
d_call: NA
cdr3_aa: CASSLEGGLKTEQFF
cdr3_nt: TGTGCCAGCAGCTTAGAAGGGGGACTAAAAACTGAGCAGTTCTTC

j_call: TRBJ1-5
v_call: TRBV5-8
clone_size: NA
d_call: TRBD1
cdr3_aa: CASSLLTGGHQPQHF
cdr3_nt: TGTGCCAGCAGCTTGCTGACAGGGGGGCATCAGCCCCAGCATTTT

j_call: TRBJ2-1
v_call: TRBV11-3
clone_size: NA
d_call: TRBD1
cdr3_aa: CASSQSGQNYNEQFF
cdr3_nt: TGTGCCAGCAGCCAGTCGGGACAGAACTACAATGAGCAGTTCTTC

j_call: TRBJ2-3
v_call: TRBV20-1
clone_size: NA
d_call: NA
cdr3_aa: CSVRTTRSDTQYF
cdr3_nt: TGCAGTGTTAGGACCACCCGGTCAGATACGCAGTATTTT

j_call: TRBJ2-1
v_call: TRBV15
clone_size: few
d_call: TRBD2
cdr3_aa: CATSTAGVYNEQFF
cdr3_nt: TGTGCCACCAGCACAGCGGGAGTTTACAATGAGCAGTTCTTC

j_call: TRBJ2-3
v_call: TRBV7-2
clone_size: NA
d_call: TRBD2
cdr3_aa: CASSSSSGLAQYF
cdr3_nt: TGTGCCAGCAGCTCCTCTAGCGGGTTGGCGCAGTATTTT

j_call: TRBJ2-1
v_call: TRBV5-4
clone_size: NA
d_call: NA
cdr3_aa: CASSLAWQYNEQFF
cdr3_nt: TGTGCCAGCAGCTTGGCCTGGCAATACAATGAGCAGTTCTTC

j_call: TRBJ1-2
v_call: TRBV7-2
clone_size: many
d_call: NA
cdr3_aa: CASSFEGSYGYTF
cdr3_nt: TGTGCCAGCAGCTTCGAAGGCAGCTATGGCTACACCTTC

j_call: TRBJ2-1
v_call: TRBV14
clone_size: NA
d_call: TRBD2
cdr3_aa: CASSQVGGRVYNEQFF
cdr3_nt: TGTGCCAGCAGCCAAGTGGGCGGGAGGGTGTACAATGAGCAGTTCTTC

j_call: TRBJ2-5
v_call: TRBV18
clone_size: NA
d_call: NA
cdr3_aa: CASSYSGLRETQYF
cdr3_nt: TGTGCCAGCTCGTATAGCGGCCTGCGGGAGACCCAGTACTTC

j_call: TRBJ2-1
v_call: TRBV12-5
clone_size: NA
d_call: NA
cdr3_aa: CASGLAMTGTSYNEEFF
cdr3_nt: TGTGCTAGTGGTTTGGCAATGACAGGTACCTCCTACAATGAGGAGTTCTTC

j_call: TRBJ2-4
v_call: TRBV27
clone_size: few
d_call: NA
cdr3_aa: CASSTIRTKNIQYF
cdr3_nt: TGTGCCAGCAGTACGATTAGGACCAAAAACATTCAGTACTTC

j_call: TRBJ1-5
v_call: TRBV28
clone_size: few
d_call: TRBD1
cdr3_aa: CASRVDRGRGGDF
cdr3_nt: TGTGCCAGCAGAGTGGACAGGGGACGCGGCGGGGATTTT

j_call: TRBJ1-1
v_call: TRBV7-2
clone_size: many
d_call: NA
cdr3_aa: CASSLARNMNTEAFF
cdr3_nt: TGTGCCAGCAGCTTAGCGAGAAACATGAACACTGAAGCTTTCTTT

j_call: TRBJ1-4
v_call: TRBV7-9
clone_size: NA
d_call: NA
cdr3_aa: CASSLTRRAGGEKLFF
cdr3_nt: TGTGCCAGCAGCTTAACTCGCAGGGCGGGAGGTGAAAAACTGTTTTTT

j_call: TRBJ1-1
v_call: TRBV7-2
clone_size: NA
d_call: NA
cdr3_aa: CASSFTGNTEAFF
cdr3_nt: TGTGCCAGCAGCTTCACAGGAAACACTGAAGCTTTCTTT

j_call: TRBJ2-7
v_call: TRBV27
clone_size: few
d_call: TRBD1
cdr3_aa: CASSYRGHYEQYF
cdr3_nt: TGTGCCAGCAGTTACAGGGGGCACTACGAGCAGTACTTC

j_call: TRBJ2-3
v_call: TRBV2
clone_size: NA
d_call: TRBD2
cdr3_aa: CASSVLLAQKTDTQYF
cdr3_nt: TGTGCCAGCAGTGTCCTACTAGCGCAGAAGACAGATACGCAGTATTTT

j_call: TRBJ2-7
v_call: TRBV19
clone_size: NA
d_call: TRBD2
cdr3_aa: CAGRISGSSYEQYF
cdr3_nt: TGTGCCGGTAGAATTAGCGGGAGCTCCTACGAGCAGTACTTC

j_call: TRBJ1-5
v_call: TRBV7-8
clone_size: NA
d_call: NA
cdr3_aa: CASSRREGRNQPQHF
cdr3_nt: TGTGCCAGCAGCCGCAGGGAAGGACGAAATCAGCCCCAGCATTTT

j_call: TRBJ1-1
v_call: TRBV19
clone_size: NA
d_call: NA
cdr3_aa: CASSISGVGTEAFF
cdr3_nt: TGTGCCAGTAGTATATCCGGGGTAGGCACTGAAGCTTTCTTT

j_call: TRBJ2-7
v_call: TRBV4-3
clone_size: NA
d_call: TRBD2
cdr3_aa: CASSQDLSGSYEQYF
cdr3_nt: TGCGCCAGCAGCCAAGATCTGAGCGGGAGCTACGAGCAGTACTTC

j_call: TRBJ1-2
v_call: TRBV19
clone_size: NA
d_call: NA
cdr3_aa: CASSSRHALRLSGYTF
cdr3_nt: TGTGCCAGTAGTTCCCGGCATGCCCTTCGTCTTTCCGGCTACACCTTC

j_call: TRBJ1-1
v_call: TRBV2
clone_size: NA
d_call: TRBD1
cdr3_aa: CASSDLGQGGSEAFF
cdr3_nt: TGTGCCAGCAGTGATCTTGGACAGGGTGGCAGTGAAGCTTTCTTT

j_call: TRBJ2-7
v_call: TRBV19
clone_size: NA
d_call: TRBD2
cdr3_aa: CASSSDALAGGEQYF
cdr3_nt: TGTGCCAGTAGTTCCGATGCCCTAGCGGGAGGCGAGCAGTACTTC

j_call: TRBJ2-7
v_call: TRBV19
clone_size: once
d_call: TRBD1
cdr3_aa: CASSPGQGLWEQYF
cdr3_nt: TGTGCCAGTAGCCCGGGACAGGGATTGTGGGAGCAGTACTTC

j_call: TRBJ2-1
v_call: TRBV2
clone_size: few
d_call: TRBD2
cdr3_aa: CASGAPGTSGTPYYNEQFF
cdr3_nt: TGTGCCAGCGGTGCCCCCGGGACTAGCGGGACCCCCTACTACAATGAGCAGTTCTTC

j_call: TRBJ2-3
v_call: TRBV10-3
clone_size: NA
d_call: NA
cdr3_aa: CAISTTPDRTDTQYF
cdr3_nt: TGTGCCATCAGTACGACACCCGACCGCACAGATACGCAGTATTTT

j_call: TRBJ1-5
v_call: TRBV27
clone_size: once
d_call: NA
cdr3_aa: CASRVGTSNQPQHF
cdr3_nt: TGTGCCAGCAGGGTAGGTACTAGCAATCAGCCCCAGCATTTT

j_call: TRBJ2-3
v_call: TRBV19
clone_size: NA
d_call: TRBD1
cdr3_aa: CASSIVNRGSDTQYF
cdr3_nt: TGTGCCAGTAGTATAGTCAACAGGGGTTCAGATACGCAGTATTTT

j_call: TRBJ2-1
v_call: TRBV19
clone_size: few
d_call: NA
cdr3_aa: CASSVGDGEQFF
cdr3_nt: TGTGCCAGTAGCGTCGGGGACGGTGAGCAGTTCTTC

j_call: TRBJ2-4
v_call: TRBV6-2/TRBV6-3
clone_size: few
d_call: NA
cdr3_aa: CASSFRRGDIQYF
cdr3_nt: TGTGCCAGCAGTTTCCGACGAGGGGACATTCAGTACTTC

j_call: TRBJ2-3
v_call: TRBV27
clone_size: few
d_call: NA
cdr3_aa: CASSFSLHPSTDTQYF
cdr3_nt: TGTGCCAGCAGTTTTTCCCTACACCCTAGCACAGATACGCAGTATTTT

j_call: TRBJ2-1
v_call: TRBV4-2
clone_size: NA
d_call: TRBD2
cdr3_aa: CASSQEGTGLSYNEQFF
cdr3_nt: TGTGCCAGCAGCCAAGAGGGGACGGGACTATCCTACAATGAGCAGTTCTTC

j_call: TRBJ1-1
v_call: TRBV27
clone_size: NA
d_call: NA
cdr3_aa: CASSLYGEGDTEAFF
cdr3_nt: TGTGCCAGCAGTTTATACGGGGAAGGGGACACTGAAGCTTTCTTT

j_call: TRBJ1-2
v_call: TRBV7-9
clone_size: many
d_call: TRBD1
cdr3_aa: CASSPPGQGLSGYTF
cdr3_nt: TGTGCCAGCAGCCCACCGGGACAGGGGTTATCTGGCTACACCTTC

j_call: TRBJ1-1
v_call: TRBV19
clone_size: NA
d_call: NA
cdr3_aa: CASSRGAEGEAFF
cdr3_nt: TGTGCCAGTAGTCGGGGAGCCGAAGGGGAAGCTTTCTTT

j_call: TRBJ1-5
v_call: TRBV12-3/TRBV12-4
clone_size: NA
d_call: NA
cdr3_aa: CASSFNTENQPQHF
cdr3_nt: TGTGCCAGCAGTTTCAATACGGAGAATCAGCCCCAGCATTTT

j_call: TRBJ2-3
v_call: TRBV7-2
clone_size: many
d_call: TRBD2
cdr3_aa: CASSLAGLAGRTDTQYF
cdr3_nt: TGTGCCAGCAGCTTAGCCGGACTAGCGGGGCGCACAGATACGCAGTATTTT

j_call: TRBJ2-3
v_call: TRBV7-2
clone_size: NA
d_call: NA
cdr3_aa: CASIPPGTDTQYF
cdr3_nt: TGTGCCAGCATCCCCCCCGGCACAGATACGCAGTATTTT

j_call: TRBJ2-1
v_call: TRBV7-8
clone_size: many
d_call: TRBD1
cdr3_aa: CASSFHRGEQFF
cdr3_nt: TGTGCCAGCAGCTTCCACAGGGGTGAGCAGTTCTTC

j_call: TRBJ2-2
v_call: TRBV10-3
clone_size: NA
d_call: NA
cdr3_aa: CAISEGDTNTGELFF
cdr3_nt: TGTGCCATCAGTGAGGGGGACACGAACACCGGGGAGCTGTTTTTT

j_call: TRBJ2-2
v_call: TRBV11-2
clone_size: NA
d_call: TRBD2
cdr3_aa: CASSAVAGGELFF
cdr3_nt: TGTGCCAGCAGCGCAGTAGCGGGCGGGGAGCTGTTTTTT